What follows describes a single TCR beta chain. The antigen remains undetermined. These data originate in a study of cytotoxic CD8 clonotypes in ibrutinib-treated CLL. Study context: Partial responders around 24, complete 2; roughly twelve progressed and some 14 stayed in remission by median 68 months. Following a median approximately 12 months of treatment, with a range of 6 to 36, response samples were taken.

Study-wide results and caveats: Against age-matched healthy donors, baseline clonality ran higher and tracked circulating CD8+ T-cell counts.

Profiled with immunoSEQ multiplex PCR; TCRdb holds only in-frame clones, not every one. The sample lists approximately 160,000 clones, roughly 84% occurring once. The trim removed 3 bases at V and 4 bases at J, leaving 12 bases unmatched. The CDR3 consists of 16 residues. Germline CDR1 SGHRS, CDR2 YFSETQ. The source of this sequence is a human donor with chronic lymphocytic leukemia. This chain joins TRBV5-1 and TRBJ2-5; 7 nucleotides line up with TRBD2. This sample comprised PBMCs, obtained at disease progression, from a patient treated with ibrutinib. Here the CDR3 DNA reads TGCGCCAGCAGCTCCTTAGTCTCGGGAGGTTTAGAGACCCAGTACTTC. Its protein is CASSSLVSGGLETQYF.